The next 21 T cell receptor beta chains were all read from a single sample in a study of Ad26.COV2.S vaccination and SARS-CoV-2 variants. Only in-frame clones appear in the TCRdb table, and some are missing; sequencing was by immunoSEQ multiplex PCR. The data show around 140,000 clones, roughly 88% seen once. Sequenced here: peripheral blood, sampled after recovery from COVID-19. The receptors shown here come from a human donor who had recovered from COVID-19.

This sequence joins TRBV19 and TRBJ2-7; 7 bases match TRBD1. The CDR3 consists of 13 residues. Per germline, CDR1 LNHDA and CDR2 SQIVND (reference sequence). With 6 bases clipped from V and 5 bases from J, the junction kept 7 bases outside the gene matches. CDR3 amino acids: CASSRQGSDEQYF. The CDR3 nucleotides read TGTGCCAGTAGCCGACAGGGTTCGGACGAGCAGTACTTC. The full variable domain, its missing parts supplied by reference TRBV19 and TRBJ2-7, is DGGITQSPKYLFRKEGQNVTLSCEQNLNHDAMYWYRQDPGQGLRLIYYSQIVNDFQKGDIAEGYSVSREKKESFPLTVTSAQKNPTAFYLCASSRQGSDEQYFGPGTRLTVT.

CDR3 sequence (DNA): TGTGCCAGCAGTTCCTCCTGGTCGCCCCTCCACTTT. Amino acids: CASSSSWSPLHF. This chain connects TRBV6-2 or TRBV6-3 to TRBJ1-6; the D is unclear. This CDR3 has 12 residues. Per germline, CDR1 MNHEY and CDR2 SVGEGT. Trimming left V 4 bases short and J 13 bases short, with 11 bases between.

V gene TRBV6-2 or TRBV6-3 combines with J gene TRBJ1-1; D is undetermined. This CDR3 spans 14 amino acids. V lost 3 bases, J lost 6 bases, and 14 bases lay in between. CDR1 is MNHEY, CDR2 SVGEGT, per germline. The CDR3, as DNA: TGTGCCAGCAGTTATTCGGTAGGGATCTCTGAAGCTTTCTTT. Protein product: CASSYSVGISEAFF.

The V gene is TRBV30, the J gene TRBJ1-6; weak D call: TRBD1 (6 bases). V gave up 1 base and J gave up 11 bases, with 12 bases separating them. Germline-derived CDR1 and CDR2 are GTSNPN and SVGIG (reference sequence). The CDR3 is made up of 13 amino acids. DNA for the CDR3: TGTGCCTGGAGTGCAAACAGGGACACACCCCTCCACTTT. Translating gives CAWSANRDTPLHF.

This chain uses TRBV7-2 with TRBJ1-6; unclear D gene. V lost 2 bases, J lost 13 bases, and 18 bases lay in between. The CDR3 contains 15 residues. The germline V gene encodes CDR1 SGHTA and CDR2 FQGNSA. The CDR3 DNA reads TGTGCCAGCAGCTTAAAAATGGGCCCAGACGTGCCCCTCCACTTT. It translates to CASSLKMGPDVPLHF.

This chain links TRBV24-1 with TRBJ2-5, with D perhaps TRBD2 (7 bases). The V end was cut by 2 bases, the J end by 3 bases, with 12 bases between. The CDR3 runs 15 residues. Germline lookup yields CDR1 KGHDR and CDR2 SFDVKD. DNA of the CDR3: TGTGCCACCAGTGATTATGGGGGGGCCAAAGAGACCCAGTACTTC. Protein: CATSDYGGAKETQYF.

This chain joins TRBV2 and TRBJ2-1, with 12 bases lining up with TRBD2. Germline CDR1 and CDR2: SNHLY and FYNNEI. V shed 6 bases, J shed 4 bases, and the junction held 4 bases outside the gene matches. This CDR3 has 15 amino acids. CDR3 amino acids: CASSETSGRYNEQFF. CDR3 nucleotide sequence: TGTGCCAGCAGCGAGACTAGCGGGAGATACAATGAGCAGTTCTTC. Together with reference TRBV2 and TRBJ2-1, the CDR3 gives the full variable domain: EPEVTQTPSHQVTQMGQEVILRCVPISNHLYFYWYRQILGQKVEFLVSFYNNEISEKSEIFDDQFSVERPDGSNFTLKIRSTKLEDSAMYFCASSETSGRYNEQFFGPGTRLTVL.

The chain carries TRBV28 and TRBJ2-4; D unclear. Trimming pared 4 bases from V and 7 bases from J, leaving 8 bases between. The CDR3 consists of 12 residues. Germline loops: CDR1 MDHEN, CDR2 SYDVKM. This CDR3 is CASSSMGNIQYF. CDR3 DNA: TGTGCCAGCAGTTCCATGGGCAACATTCAGTACTTC.

The rearrangement uses TRBV5-6 and TRBJ1-6; D perhaps matches TRBD1 (6 bases). Trimming removed 7 bases at V and 1 base at J, with 15 bases between. Germline lookup yields CDR1 SGHDT and CDR2 YYEEEE. The CDR3 is made up of 16 amino acids. CDR3 sequence: CASSGGAGSYNSPLHF. CDR3 DNA sequence: TGTGCCAGCTCGGGGGGCGCGGGGTCCTATAATTCACCCCTCCACTTT.

The sample holds one count of this clone. The V and J genes are TRBV6-1 and TRBJ2-5; D is uncertain. The CDR3 is 14 amino acids. The V gene's germline CDR1 is MNHNS and CDR2 SASEGT. V lost 1 base and J 7 bases, leaving 13 bases between the germline ends. The CDR3 region is CASSEESWWGTQYF. DNA of the CDR3: TGTGCCAGCAGTGAAGAAAGTTGGTGGGGGACCCAGTACTTC.

V is TRBV25-1 and J is TRBJ1-1, with D possibly being TRBD1 (5 bases). This CDR3 has 13 residues. Trimming pared 6 bases from V and 5 bases from J, leaving 13 bases between. Germline assignment: CDR1 MGHDK and CDR2 SYGVNS. CDR3 DNA sequence: TGTGCCAGCAGGGGAAACGGGGGAACTGAAGCTTTCTTT. Translation gives CASRGNGGTEAFF.

The gene calls are TRBV7-8 and TRBJ1-6, with 7 bases lining up with TRBD1. The V segment lost 5 bases and the J segment 7 bases; nucleotides outside the gene matches: 11. This CDR3 comprises 16 residues. Germline values: CDR1 SGHVS, CDR2 FQNEAQ. CDR3 protein: CASSPRDSPGNSPLHF. CDR3 DNA sequence: TGTGCCAGCAGCCCCCGGGACAGTCCAGGGAATTCACCCCTCCACTTT.

The chain carries TRBV30 and TRBJ1-2; 7 bases map to TRBD1. Germline V gives CDR1 GTSNPN, CDR2 SVGIG (reference sequence). V was pared by 0 bases and J by 2 bases, with 9 bases of the junction left unmatched. This CDR3 has 16 amino acids. In nucleotides, the CDR3 is TGTGCCTGGAGTGTTCAGCACAGGGGAAAGAACTATGGCTACACCTTC. The encoded protein is CAWSVQHRGKNYGYTF.

J is TRBJ1-1 and V is TRBV18, with 7 bases lining up with TRBD1. V was clipped by 4 bases and J by 1 base; unmatched bases: 6. This CDR3 region has 15 residues. Germline CDR1 is KGHSH and CDR2 is LQKENI. The CDR3 here is CASSQGAQGNTEAFF. CDR3 in DNA: TGTGCCAGCTCACAGGGGGCTCAGGGGAACACTGAAGCTTTCTTT.

The chain is built from TRBV14 and TRBJ2-7; 8 positions agree with TRBD1. The CDR3 is 13 amino acids. Germline V gene sequence: CDR1 SGHDN, CDR2 FVKESK. V lost 0 bases to trimming and J lost 7 bases; unmatched junction nucleotides: 2. CDR3 DNA: TGTGCCAGCAGCCAAGAAGGGACAGGAGAGCAGTACTTC. The encoded protein is CASSQEGTGEQYF.

The V call is TRBV5-1, the J call TRBJ2-5; 15 bases map to TRBD2. This CDR3 is 16 amino acids long. J was trimmed by 4 bases and V by 4 bases; bases with no gene match: 5. The germline CDR1 and CDR2 sequences are SGHRS and YFSETQ. CDR3 residues: CASSRTSGGAGETQYF. Written as DNA, the CDR3 is TGCGCCAGCAGCAGGACTAGCGGGGGGGCCGGAGAGACCCAGTACTTC.

The V call is TRBV12-3 or TRBV12-4, the J call TRBJ1-6, with a weak D call TRBD1 (6 bases). V was shortened by 5 bases and J by 10 bases, with 12 bases between the two germline ends. This CDR3 spans 13 amino acids. DNA of the CDR3: TGTGCCAGCAGTGGGGGCAGGGTCTCACCCCTCCACTTT. Amino acid sequence: CASSGGRVSPLHF.

This clone is termed medium-sized (0.01 to 0.1%). V usage is TRBV4-3 and J usage is TRBJ1-2; D is possibly TRBD1 (5 bases). Trimming stripped 1 base from V and 2 bases from J, with 5 bases between. The CDR3 contains 13 residues. Per the germline V gene, CDR1 is LGHNA and CDR2 is YSLEER. The CDR3 nucleotides read TGCGCCAGCAGCCAAGGACAGAACTATGGCTACACCTTC. Its translation: CASSQGQNYGYTF.

This clone was recorded once. This sequence joins TRBV6-2 or TRBV6-3 and TRBJ2-3; 10 bases are a match to TRBD2. The germline gives CDR1 MNHEY, CDR2 SVGEGT. Trimming took 4 bases from V and 4 from J; bases not matched to a gene: 8. This CDR3 spans 16 amino acids. The DNA of the CDR3 is TGTGCCAGCAGTTCCCCAGCGGGGGGGTTCCCAGATACGCAGTATTTT. It yields the protein CASSSPAGGFPDTQYF.

The chain recombines TRBV4-3 with TRBJ1-4, with D tentatively TRBD1 (5 bases). Germline values: CDR1 LGHNA, CDR2 YSLEER. This CDR3 comprises 15 residues. Trimming cost V 0 bases and J 7 bases, with 12 bases left between them. CDR3 nucleotides: TGCGCCAGCAGCCAAGAGGGGGGAAAGGGTGAAAAACTGTTTTTT. Its protein product is CASSQEGGKGEKLFF.

The chain employs TRBV19 and TRBJ1-2; 9 nucleotides align to TRBD1. Germline assignment: CDR1 LNHDA and CDR2 SQIVND (reference sequence). V trimming: 10 bases; J trimming: 4 bases; junction bases outside the gene matches: 10. The CDR3 loop spans 14 amino acids. CDR3 nucleotides: TGTGCCATAGGAGATCCGGGACAGGGCTATGGCTACACCTTC. Translated: CAIGDPGQGYGYTF.